Following are 23 T cell receptor beta chains from one sample sequenced in a study of T cell changes during pregnancy in multiple sclerosis. The table came from immunoSEQ multiplex PCR; TCRdb's copy has only in-frame clones and leaves some out. The sample lists roughly 80,000 clones; around 90% were seen once. Here the sequenced sample was peripheral blood, taken before pregnancy. The origin of the receptors is a female donor with multiple sclerosis, enrolled in a pregnancy study.

V is TRBV5-4 and J is TRBJ1-3, with 10 bases identical to TRBD1. The germline V gene has CDR1 SGHNT and CDR2 YYREEE (reference sequence). CDR3 length: 17 amino acids. V gave up 4 bases and J gave up 0 bases; unmatched junction bases: 7. The CDR3 loop is CASSRGQGGVSGNTIYF. In nucleotides, the CDR3 is TGTGCCAGCAGCCGAGGACAGGGGGGCGTCTCTGGAAACACCATATATTTT.

J is TRBJ1-2 and V is TRBV7-2; D perhaps matches TRBD1 (5 bases). Germline V gene lookup returns CDR1 SGHTA and CDR2 FQGNSA. There are 12 residues in the CDR3. Trimming shortened V by 5 bases and J by 5 bases, and 9 bases separated the two germline ends. CDR3 loop: CASSVRGYGYTF. CDR3 DNA: TGTGCCAGCAGCGTTCGGGGGTATGGCTACACCTTC. Full variable domain (outside the CDR3, taken from reference TRBV7-2 and TRBJ1-2): GAGVSQSPSNKVTEKGKDVELRCDPISGHTALYWYRQSLGQGLEFLIYFQGNSAPDKSGLPSDRFSAERTGGSVSTLTIQRTQQEDSAVYLCASSVRGYGYTFGSGTRLTVV.

The chain combines TRBV7-3 with TRBJ2-2, with D perhaps TRBD1 (6 bases). The V end lost 2 bases, the J end lost 4 bases, and 11 bases lay between the germline ends. The CDR3 spans 15 residues. Germline-derived CDR1 and CDR2 are SGHTA and FQGTGA. CDR3 residues: CASSLWGRGTGELFF. DNA of the CDR3: TGTGCCAGCAGCTTATGGGGGCGAGGCACCGGGGAGCTGTTTTTT.

This chain connects TRBV27 to TRBJ2-1; TRBD2 matches at 9 bases. CDR3 length: 15 residues. The trim removed 5 bases at V and 5 bases at J, leaving 7 bases unmatched. From germline, CDR1 is MNHEY and CDR2 SMNVEV (reference sequence). This CDR3 is CASSTIPSGDNEQFF. The CDR3 coding sequence is TGTGCCAGCAGTACAATTCCTAGCGGGGACAATGAGCAGTTCTTC.

The chain's CDR3 is CASSPQGQTQGYTF. CDR3 DNA sequence: TGCGCCAGCAGCCCTCAGGGGCAGACTCAAGGCTACACCTTC. This sequence joins TRBV5-1 and TRBJ1-2, with D possibly matching TRBD1 (6 bases). Trimming left V 4 bases short and J 8 bases short, with 18 bases between. This CDR3 region has 14 residues. Germline assignment: CDR1 SGHRS and CDR2 YFSETQ. Together with reference TRBV5-1 and TRBJ1-2, the CDR3 gives the full variable domain: KAGVTQTPRYLIKTRGQQVTLSCSPISGHRSVSWYQQTPGQGLQFLFEYFSETQRNKGNFPGRFSGRQFSNSRSEMNVSTLELGDSALYLCASSPQGQTQGYTFGSGTRLTVV.

The rearrangement links TRBV4-1 to TRBJ2-1; 7 bases agree with TRBD1. Germline CDR1 reads MGHRA; CDR2 reads YSYEKL. The V and J ends lost 3 bases and 6 bases, in that order; junction bases with no gene match: 5. This CDR3 comprises 14 residues. Here the CDR3 reads CASSQLGGGNEQFF. The CDR3 nucleotides read TGCGCCAGCAGCCAGTTAGGGGGCGGCAATGAGCAGTTCTTC.

The rearrangement uses TRBV6-1 and TRBJ1-4; 8 positions match TRBD1. The CDR3 is made up of 14 amino acids. Trimming removed 7 bases from V and 5 bases from J; junction bases left unmatched: 6. The germline gives CDR1 MNHNS, CDR2 SASEGT. For the CDR3, the DNA is TGTGCCAGCACTTCAGGGGGCGCGAATGAAAAACTGTTTTTT. Residues: CASTSGGANEKLFF.

The chain joins TRBV5-1 to TRBJ2-5, with 12 bases fitting TRBD2. Germline loops: CDR1 SGHRS, CDR2 YFSETQ. J was trimmed by 5 bases and V by 0 bases; bases with no gene match: 11. This CDR3 contains 18 residues. The CDR3 loop is CASSLDLLAGGGAETQYF. CDR3 DNA sequence: TGCGCCAGCAGCTTGGATCTACTAGCGGGGGGAGGTGCGGAGACCCAGTACTTC.

For this clone: Other DNA sequences in the same sample also yield this CDR3. The genes are TRBV6-5 and TRBJ2-2; D is possibly TRBD1 (5 bases). This CDR3 is built from 14 residues. Trimming removed 6 bases at V and 2 bases at J, with 10 bases between. Germline V CDR1 and CDR2: MNHEY, SVGAGI. The CDR3 DNA reads TGTGCCAGCAGACTCCAGGGAAACACCGGGGAGCTGTTTTTT. It yields the protein CASRLQGNTGELFF.

The chain has TRBV5-5 and TRBJ2-7; possible D gene TRBD2, 5 bases. CDR3 size: 13 residues. Germline V CDR1 and CDR2: SGHKS, YYEKEE (reference sequence). The V end was cut by 2 bases, the J end by 6 bases, with 12 bases between. The DNA for the CDR3 is TGTGCCAGCAGCTTAACTGCAAGCGGCGAGCAGTACTTC. Amino acid sequence: CASSLTASGEQYF.

The chain recombines TRBV6-6 with TRBJ2-7; the match to TRBD1 covers 8 bases. Germline loops: CDR1 MNHNY, CDR2 SVGAGI (reference sequence). The trim removed 3 bases at V and 12 bases at J, leaving 16 bases unmatched. The CDR3 sequence is 15 residues long. The CDR3 spells CASSYYRDRPAKGYF. Written as DNA, the CDR3 is TGTGCCAGCAGTTATTACCGGGACAGGCCCGCCAAAGGGTACTTC.

This chain uses TRBV30 with TRBJ2-1; D ambiguous. The CDR3 extends over 13 amino acids. Trimming removed 4 bases from V and 5 bases from J, with 12 bases in between. Germline CDR1 reads GTSNPN; CDR2 reads SVGIG (reference sequence). CDR3 DNA sequence: TGTGCCTGGACCCCACGCCGAGACAATGAGCAGTTCTTC. Protein: CAWTPRRDNEQFF. The full variable domain, completed using reference TRBV30 and TRBJ2-1, is SQTIHQWPATLVQPVGSPLSLECTVEGTSNPNLYWYRQAAGRGLQLLFYSVGIGQISSEVPQNLSASRPQDRQFILSSKKLLLSDSGFYLCAWTPRRDNEQFFGPGTRLTVL.

The chain is built from TRBV5-6 and TRBJ2-5, with 8 positions matching TRBD1. This CDR3 spans 16 amino acids. J gave up 5 bases and V 2 bases, and 11 bases lay outside the gene matches. CDR1 SGHDT and CDR2 YYEEEE come from the germline V gene. The CDR3 DNA sequence: TGTGCCAGCAGCTTAACCTCAGGGGGCGCCGGGGAGACCCAGTACTTC. Its translation is CASSLTSGGAGETQYF. The variable domain in full, completed from reference TRBV5-6 and TRBJ2-5, reads DAGVTQSPTHLIKTRGQQVTLRCSPKSGHDTVSWYQQALGQGPQFIFQYYEEEERQRGNFPDRFSGHQFPNYSSELNVNALLLGDSALYLCASSLTSGGAGETQYFGPGTRLLVL.

This chain joins TRBV18 and TRBJ2-3, with TRBD1 as a possible D gene (5 bases). With 4 bases removed from V and 0 bases from J, the gap between germline ends came to 14 bases. CDR3 length: 16 residues. Germline CDR1 reads KGHSH; CDR2 reads LQKENI. The CDR3, as DNA: TGTGCCAGCTCACGTGAGACAGTACCTAGCACAGATACGCAGTATTTT. Encoded protein: CASSRETVPSTDTQYF.

This CDR3 is CASSSQGEGELFF. The CDR3 nucleotides are TGTGCCAGCAGCTCTCAGGGGGAGGGGGAGCTGTTTTTT. The J gene is TRBJ2-2, the V gene TRBV7-3; 7 nucleotides match TRBD1. The junction had 4 bases not matched to a gene; V was cut back by 4 bases and J by 8 bases. The CDR3 sequence is 13 residues long. In germline, CDR1 is SGHTA, CDR2 FQGTGA. Complete variable domain (other parts from reference TRBV7-3 and TRBJ2-2): GAGVSQTPSNKVTEKGKYVELRCDPISGHTALYWYRQSLGQGPEFLIYFQGTGAADDSGLPNDRFFAVRPEGSVSTLKIQRTERGDSAVYLCASSSQGEGELFFGEGSRLTVL.

The chain recombines TRBV27 with TRBJ2-7, with 7 positions matching TRBD1. The CDR3 covers 16 residues. From germline, CDR1 is MNHEY and CDR2 SMNVEV (reference sequence). The ends lost 3 bases at V and 2 bases at J; junction bases unmatched: 10. CDR3 nucleotides: TGTGCCAGCAGTTTTAAGGTGACTGACAGGGCCTACGAGCAGTACTTC. Encoded protein: CASSFKVTDRAYEQYF.

The chain links TRBV11-3 to TRBJ2-3; D remains ambiguous. V gave up 5 bases and J gave up 6 bases, with 12 bases separating them. Germline values: CDR1 SGHNT, CDR2 YENEEA. This CDR3 has 13 amino acids. The CDR3 DNA is TGTGCCAGCAGCCCAACAGTGGGCGATACGCAGTATTTT. Protein: CASSPTVGDTQYF.

V and J are TRBV27 and TRBJ1-1; D possibly corresponds to TRBD1 (6 bases). The V end lost 5 bases, the J end lost 4 bases, and 35 bases lay between the germline ends. Germline CDR1 reads MNHEY; CDR2 reads SMNVEV (reference sequence). The CDR3 loop spans 21 amino acids. As DNA, the CDR3 is TGTGCCAGCAGTCAGCACAGGGAAGGGTTGCTGAGGAACACTGGGAGCACTGAAGCTTTCTTT. This codes for CASSQHREGLLRNTGSTEAFF.

V and J are TRBV5-1 and TRBJ1-6; D is perhaps TRBD1 (6 bases). The CDR3 is 16 residues long. The germline V and J ends were trimmed by 0 bases and 3 bases, with 10 bases remaining between them. Germline-derived CDR1 and CDR2 are SGHRS and YFSETQ. As DNA, the CDR3 is TGCGCCAGCAGCTTGGCCGGGACAAACTATAATTCACCCCTCCACTTT. It is translated as CASSLAGTNYNSPLHF.

This clone was seen just once. J is TRBJ1-2 and V is TRBV7-8; D ambiguous. V lost 1 base to trimming and J lost 0 bases, with 12 bases between them. CDR1 is SGHVS, CDR2 FQNEAQ, per germline. This CDR3 region has 16 residues. The CDR3 DNA reads TGTGCCAGCAGCTTAGATTGGAGTCCCTCTAACTATGGCTACACCTTC. This encodes CASSLDWSPSNYGYTF.

The chain recombines TRBV10-3 with TRBJ2-3; a possible D gene is TRBD1 (6 bases). Between the trimmed V and J ends, which lost 6 bases and 2 bases, there was a span of 12 bases. Germline lookup yields CDR1 ENHRY and CDR2 SYGVKD. This CDR3 spans 14 amino acids. The CDR3 is CAISLGTITDTQYF. In nucleotides, the CDR3 is TGTGCCATCAGCCTCGGGACAATCACAGATACGCAGTATTTT.

The rearrangement joins TRBV6-5 to TRBJ1-1; possibly TRBD1 for D (6 bases). The V end lost 5 bases, the J end lost 2 bases, and 12 bases lay between the germline ends. The CDR3 totals 14 residues. Germline CDR1 is MNHEY and CDR2 is SVGAGI. CDR3: CASSTRGQNTEAFF. CDR3 in DNA: TGTGCCAGCAGTACGCGGGGGCAAAACACTGAAGCTTTCTTT.

The DNA for the CDR3 is TGTGCTAGTGGTTTCTGGCAGGGGATGAACACTGAAGCTTTCTTT. It translates to CASGFWQGMNTEAFF. The chain carries TRBV12-5 and TRBJ1-1, with D possibly matching TRBD1 (6 bases). CDR1 is LGHNT and CDR2 is FRNRAP in the germline V gene. V lost 3 bases and J 0 bases, leaving 11 bases between the germline ends. CDR3 length: 15 amino acids.